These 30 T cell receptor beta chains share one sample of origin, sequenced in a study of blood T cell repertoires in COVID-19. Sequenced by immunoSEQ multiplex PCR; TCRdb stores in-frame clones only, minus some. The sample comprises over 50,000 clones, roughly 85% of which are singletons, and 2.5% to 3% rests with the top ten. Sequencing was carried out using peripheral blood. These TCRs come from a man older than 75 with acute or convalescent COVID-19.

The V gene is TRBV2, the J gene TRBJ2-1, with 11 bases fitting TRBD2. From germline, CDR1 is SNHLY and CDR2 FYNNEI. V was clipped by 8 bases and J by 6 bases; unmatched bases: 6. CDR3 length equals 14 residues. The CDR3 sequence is CASYTGTSGNEQFF. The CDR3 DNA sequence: TGTGCCAGCTACACCGGGACTAGCGGCAATGAGCAGTTCTTC.

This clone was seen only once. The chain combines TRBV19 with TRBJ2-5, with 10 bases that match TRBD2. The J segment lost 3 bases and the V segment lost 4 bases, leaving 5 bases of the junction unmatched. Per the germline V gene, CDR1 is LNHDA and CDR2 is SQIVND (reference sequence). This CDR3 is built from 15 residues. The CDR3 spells CASSRGLAFKETQYF. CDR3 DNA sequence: TGTGCCAGTAGTAGGGGACTAGCGTTTAAAGAGACCCAGTACTTC.

The CDR3 sequence is CASSTQGVSTNEKLFF. The CDR3 region has the DNA TGTGCCAGCAGCACCCAAGGGGTCTCCACTAATGAAAAACTGTTTTTT. The rearrangement links TRBV14 to TRBJ1-4, with D perhaps matching TRBD1 (5 bases). Trimming stripped 5 bases from V and 2 bases from J, with 15 bases between. The CDR3 is 16 amino acids. From germline, CDR1 is SGHDN and CDR2 FVKESK. Supplemented by reference TRBV14 and TRBJ1-4, the full variable domain reads EAGVTQFPSHSVIEKGQTVTLRCDPISGHDNLYWYRRVMGKEIKFLLHFVKESKQDESGMPNNRFLAERTGGTYSTLKVQPAELEDSGVYFCASSTQGVSTNEKLFFGSGTQLSVL.

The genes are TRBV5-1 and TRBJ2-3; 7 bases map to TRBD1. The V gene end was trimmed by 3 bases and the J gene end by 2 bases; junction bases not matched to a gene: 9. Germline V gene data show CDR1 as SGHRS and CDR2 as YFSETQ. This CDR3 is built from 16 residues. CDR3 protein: CASSSAPGTVTDTQYF. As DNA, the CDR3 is TGCGCCAGCAGCTCTGCACCCGGGACAGTCACAGATACGCAGTATTTT.

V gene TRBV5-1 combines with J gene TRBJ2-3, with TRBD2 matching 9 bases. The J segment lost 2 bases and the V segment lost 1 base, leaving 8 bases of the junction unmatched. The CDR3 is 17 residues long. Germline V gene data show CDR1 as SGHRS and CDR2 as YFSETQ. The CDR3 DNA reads TGCGCCAGCAGCTTGAAGTCTAGCGGGGCCCACACAGATACGCAGTATTTT. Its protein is CASSLKSSGAHTDTQYF.

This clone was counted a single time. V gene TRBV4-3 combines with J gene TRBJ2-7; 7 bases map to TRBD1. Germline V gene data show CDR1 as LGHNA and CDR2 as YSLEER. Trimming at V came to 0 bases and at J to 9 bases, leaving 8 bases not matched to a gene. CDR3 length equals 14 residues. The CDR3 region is CASSQDTGEARQYF. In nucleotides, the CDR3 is TGCGCCAGCAGCCAAGATACAGGGGAAGCGCGGCAGTACTTC.

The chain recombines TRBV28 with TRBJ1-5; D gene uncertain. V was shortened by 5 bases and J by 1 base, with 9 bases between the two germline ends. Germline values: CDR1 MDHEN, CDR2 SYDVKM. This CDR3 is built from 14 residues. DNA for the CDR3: TGTGCCAGCAGTCTCCTGCAGAGCAATCAGCCCCAGCATTTT. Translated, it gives CASSLLQSNQPQHF.

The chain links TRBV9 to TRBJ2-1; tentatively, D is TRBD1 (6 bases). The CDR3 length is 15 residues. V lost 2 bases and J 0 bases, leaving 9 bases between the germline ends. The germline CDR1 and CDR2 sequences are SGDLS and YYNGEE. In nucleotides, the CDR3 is TGTGCCAGCAGCGTCGGACAGAACTCCTACAATGAGCAGTTCTTC. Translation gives CASSVGQNSYNEQFF.

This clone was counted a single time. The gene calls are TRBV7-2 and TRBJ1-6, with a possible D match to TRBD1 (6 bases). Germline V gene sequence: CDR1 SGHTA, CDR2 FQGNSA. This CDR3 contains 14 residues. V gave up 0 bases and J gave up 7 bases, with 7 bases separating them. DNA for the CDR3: TGTGCCAGCAGCTTAGCTACAGGGAATTCACCCCTCCACTTT. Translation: CASSLATGNSPLHF.

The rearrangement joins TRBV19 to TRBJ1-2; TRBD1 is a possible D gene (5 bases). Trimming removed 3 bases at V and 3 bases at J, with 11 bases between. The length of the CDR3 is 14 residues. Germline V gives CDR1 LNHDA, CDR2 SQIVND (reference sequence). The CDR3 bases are TGTGCCAGTAGTATGGAGGGGAGAGACTATGGCTACACCTTC. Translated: CASSMEGRDYGYTF.

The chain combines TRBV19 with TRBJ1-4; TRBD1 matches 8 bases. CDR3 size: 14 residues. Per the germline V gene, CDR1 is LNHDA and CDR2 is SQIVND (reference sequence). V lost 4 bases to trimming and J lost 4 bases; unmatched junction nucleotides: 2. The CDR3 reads CASSTGGVNEKLFF. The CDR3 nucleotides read TGTGCCAGTAGTACAGGGGGCGTTAATGAAAAACTGTTTTTT.

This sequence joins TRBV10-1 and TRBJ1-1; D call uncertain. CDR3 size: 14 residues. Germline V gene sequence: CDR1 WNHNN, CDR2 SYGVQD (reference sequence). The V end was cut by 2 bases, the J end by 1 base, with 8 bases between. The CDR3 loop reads CASSERRSNTEAFF. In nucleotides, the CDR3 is TGCGCCAGCAGTGAGCGCAGGTCGAACACTGAAGCTTTCTTT.

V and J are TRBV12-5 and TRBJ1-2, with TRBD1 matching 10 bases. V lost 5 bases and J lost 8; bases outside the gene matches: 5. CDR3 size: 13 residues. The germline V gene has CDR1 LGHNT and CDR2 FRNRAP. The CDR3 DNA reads TGTGCTAGTGGTCTCGGGACAGGGGCGGGCTACACCTTC. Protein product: CASGLGTGAGYTF. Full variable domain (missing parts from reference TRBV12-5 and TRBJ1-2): DARVTQTPRHKVTEMGQEVTMRCQPILGHNTVFWYRQTMMQGLELLAYFRNRAPLDDSGMPKDRFSAEMPDATLATLKIQPSEPRDSAVYFCASGLGTGAGYTFGSGTRLTVV.

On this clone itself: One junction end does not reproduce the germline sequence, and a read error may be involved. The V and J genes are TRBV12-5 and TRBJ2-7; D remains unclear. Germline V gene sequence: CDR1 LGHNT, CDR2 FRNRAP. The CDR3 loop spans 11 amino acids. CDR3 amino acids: CASGFSFEQYF. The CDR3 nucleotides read TGTGCTAGTGGGTTCTCCTTCGAGCAGTACTTC.

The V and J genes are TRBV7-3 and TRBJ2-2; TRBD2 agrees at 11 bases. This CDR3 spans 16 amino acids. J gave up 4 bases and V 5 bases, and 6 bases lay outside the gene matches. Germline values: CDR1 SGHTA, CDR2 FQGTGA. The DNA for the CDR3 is TGTGCCAGCAGCCCACTAGCGGGGGAGACCACCGGGGAGCTGTTTTTT. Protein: CASSPLAGETTGELFF.

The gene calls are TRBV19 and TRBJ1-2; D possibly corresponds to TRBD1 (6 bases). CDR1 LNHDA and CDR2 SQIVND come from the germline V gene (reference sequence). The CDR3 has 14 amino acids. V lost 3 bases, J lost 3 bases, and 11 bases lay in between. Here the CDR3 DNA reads TGTGCCAGTAGTATCGGCAGGGGACACTATGGCTACACCTTC. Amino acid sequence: CASSIGRGHYGYTF.

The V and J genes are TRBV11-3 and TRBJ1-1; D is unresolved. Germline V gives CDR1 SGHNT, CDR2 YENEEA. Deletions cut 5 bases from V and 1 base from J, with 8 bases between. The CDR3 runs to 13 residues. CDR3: CASSRTTNTEAFF. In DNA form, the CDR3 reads TGTGCCAGCAGCCGGACTACGAACACTGAAGCTTTCTTT.

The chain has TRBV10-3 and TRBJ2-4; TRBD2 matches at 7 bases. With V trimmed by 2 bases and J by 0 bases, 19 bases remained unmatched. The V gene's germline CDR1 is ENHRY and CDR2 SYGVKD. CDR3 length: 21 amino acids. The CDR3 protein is CAISEGPPLVGGDTAKNIQYF. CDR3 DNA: TGTGCCATCAGTGAGGGTCCCCCCTTGGTGGGGGGGGATACAGCCAAAAACATTCAGTACTTC.

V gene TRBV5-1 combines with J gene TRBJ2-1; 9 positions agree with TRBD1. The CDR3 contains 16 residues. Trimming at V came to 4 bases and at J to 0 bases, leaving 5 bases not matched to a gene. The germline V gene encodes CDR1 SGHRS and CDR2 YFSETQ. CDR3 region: CASSRTGEASYNEQFF. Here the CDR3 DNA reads TGCGCCAGCAGCAGGACAGGGGAAGCCTCCTACAATGAGCAGTTCTTC. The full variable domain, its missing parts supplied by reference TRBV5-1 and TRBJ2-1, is KAGVTQTPRYLIKTRGQQVTLSCSPISGHRSVSWYQQTPGQGLQFLFEYFSETQRNKGNFPGRFSGRQFSNSRSEMNVSTLELGDSALYLCASSRTGEASYNEQFFGPGTRLTVL.

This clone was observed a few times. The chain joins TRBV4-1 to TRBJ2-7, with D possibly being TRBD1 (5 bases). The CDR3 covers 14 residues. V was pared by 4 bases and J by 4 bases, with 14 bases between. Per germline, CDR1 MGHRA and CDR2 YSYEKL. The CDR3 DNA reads TGCGCCAGCAGCCCCCCAGGGAATTGGTACGAGCAGTACTTC. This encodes CASSPPGNWYEQYF.

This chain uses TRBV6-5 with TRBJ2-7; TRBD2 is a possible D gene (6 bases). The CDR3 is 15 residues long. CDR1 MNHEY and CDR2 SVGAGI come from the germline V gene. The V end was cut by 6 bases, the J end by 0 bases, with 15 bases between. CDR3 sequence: CASRRDSSSSYEQYF. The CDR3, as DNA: TGTGCCAGCAGGCGGGATTCTTCCTCCTCCTACGAGCAGTACTTC.

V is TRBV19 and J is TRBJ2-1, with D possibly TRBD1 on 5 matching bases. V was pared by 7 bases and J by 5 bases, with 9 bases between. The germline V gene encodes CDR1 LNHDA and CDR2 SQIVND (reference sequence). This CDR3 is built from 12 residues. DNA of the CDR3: TGTGCCAGTAAACGACAGAACAATGAGCAGTTCTTC. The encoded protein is CASKRQNNEQFF.

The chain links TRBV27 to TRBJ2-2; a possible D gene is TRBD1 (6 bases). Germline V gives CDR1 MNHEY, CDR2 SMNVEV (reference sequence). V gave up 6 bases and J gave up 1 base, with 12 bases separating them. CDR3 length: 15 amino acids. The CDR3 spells CASRSGTQNTGELFF. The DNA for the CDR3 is TGTGCCAGCAGATCCGGGACACAGAACACCGGGGAGCTGTTTTTT.

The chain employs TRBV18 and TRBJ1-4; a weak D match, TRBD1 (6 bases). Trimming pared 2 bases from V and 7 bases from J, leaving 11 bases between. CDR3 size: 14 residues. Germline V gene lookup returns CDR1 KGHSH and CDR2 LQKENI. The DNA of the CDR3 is TGTGCCAGCTCACCAACAGGGTCGAGTGAAAAACTGTTTTTT. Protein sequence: CASSPTGSSEKLFF.

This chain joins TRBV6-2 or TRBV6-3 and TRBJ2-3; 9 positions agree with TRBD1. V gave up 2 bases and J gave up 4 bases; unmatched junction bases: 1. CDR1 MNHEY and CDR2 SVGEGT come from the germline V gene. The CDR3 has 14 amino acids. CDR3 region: CASSYGTGSDTQYF. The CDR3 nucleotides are TGTGCCAGCAGTTACGGGACAGGGTCAGATACGCAGTATTTT.

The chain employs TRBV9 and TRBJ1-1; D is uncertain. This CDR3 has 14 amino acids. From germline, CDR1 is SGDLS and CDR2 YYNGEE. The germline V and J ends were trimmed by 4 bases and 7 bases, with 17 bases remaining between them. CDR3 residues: CASSPEGGRREAFF. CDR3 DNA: TGTGCCAGCAGCCCCGAGGGCGGACGGCGTGAAGCTTTCTTT.

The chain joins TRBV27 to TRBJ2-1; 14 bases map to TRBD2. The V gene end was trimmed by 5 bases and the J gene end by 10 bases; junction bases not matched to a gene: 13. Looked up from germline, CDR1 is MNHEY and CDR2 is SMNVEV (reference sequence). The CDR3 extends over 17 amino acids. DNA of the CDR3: TGTGCCAGCAGTCCCGCTATGACTAGCGGGGGGGTCAGGGAGCAGTTCTTC. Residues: CASSPAMTSGGVREQFF.

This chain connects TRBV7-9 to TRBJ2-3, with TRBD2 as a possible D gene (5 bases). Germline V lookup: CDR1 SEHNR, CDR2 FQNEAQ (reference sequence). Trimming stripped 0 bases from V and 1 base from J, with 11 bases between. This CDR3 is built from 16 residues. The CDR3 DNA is TGTGCCAGCAGCTTAGCTAGCCGGGGAGGCACAGATACGCAGTATTTT. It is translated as CASSLASRGGTDTQYF.

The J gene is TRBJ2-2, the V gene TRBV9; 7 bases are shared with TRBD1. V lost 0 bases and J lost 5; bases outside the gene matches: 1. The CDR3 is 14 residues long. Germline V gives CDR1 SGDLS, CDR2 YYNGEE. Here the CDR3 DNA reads TGTGCCAGCAGCGTAGAGGGGGCGACCGGGGAGCTGTTTTTT. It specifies CASSVEGATGELFF.

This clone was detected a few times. CDR3 coding DNA: TGTGCCAGCAGCCGGGACTTATATTCAGACCAGTACTTC. Translating it yields CASSRDLYSDQYF. The rearrangement links TRBV5-6 to TRBJ2-5, with a possible D match to TRBD2 (6 bases). There are 13 residues in the CDR3. The germline CDR1 and CDR2 sequences are SGHDT and YYEEEE. V shed 4 bases and J shed 10 bases, with 17 bases lying between them.